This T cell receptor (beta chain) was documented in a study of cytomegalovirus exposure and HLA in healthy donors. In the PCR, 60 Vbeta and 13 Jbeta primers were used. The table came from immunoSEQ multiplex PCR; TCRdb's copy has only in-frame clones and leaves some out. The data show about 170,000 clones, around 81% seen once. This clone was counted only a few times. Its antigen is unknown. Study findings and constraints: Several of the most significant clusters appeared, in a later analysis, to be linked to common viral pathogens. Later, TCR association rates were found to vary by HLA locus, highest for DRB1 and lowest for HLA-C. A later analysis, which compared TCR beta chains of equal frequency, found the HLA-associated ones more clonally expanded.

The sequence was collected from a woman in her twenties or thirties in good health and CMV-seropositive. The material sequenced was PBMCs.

CDR3: CASTVPGRTEAFF. CDR3 nucleotide sequence: TGTGCCAGTACAGTGCCGGGTCGGACTGAAGCTTTCTTT. This chain connects TRBV19 to TRBJ1-1; D call uncertain. V lost 7 bases, J lost 5 bases, and 14 bases lay in between. CDR3 size: 13 residues. CDR1 is LNHDA, CDR2 SQIVND, per germline (reference sequence).